This paragraph covers one TCR beta chain sequence. Its antigen is currently unknown. TCRdb's table, derived via immunoSEQ multiplex PCR, lists solely in-frame clones and lacks some. The sample has roughly 60,000 clones, 86% seen once; the top ten hold around 2.5%. The investigators sampled blood at baseline, at cycle 4 day 1, and at cycle 7 day 1. These data originate in a study of OX40 agonist ivuxolimab in advanced cancers. Whole-study context: Enrollees could have had prior anti-PD-1, anti-PD-L1 or anti-CTLA-4 therapy, which 40% had received. General study findings and limits: Researchers report that CD8+ T cells had, on average, more expanded clones than CD4+.

The CDR3 is 17 amino acids. CDR1 and CDR2 (germline): SGDLS, YYNGEE. V was shortened by 3 bases and J by 1 base, with 16 bases between the two germline ends. The receptor comes from an adult with an advanced solid tumor such as melanoma, head and neck, liver or kidney cancer. V usage is TRBV9 and J usage is TRBJ2-2; D possibly corresponds to TRBD2 (7 bases). This specimen was CD4+ or CD8+ T cells sorted from blood, taken in a trial of the OX40 agonist ivuxolimab. The DNA of the CDR3 is TGTGCCAGCAGCGCATTTGCCGGGGGGCAGAACACCGGGGAGCTGTTTTTT. Residues: CASSAFAGGQNTGELFF.